Listed below are T cell receptor beta chains from one sample, sequenced in a study of T cell repertoires in cytomegalovirus infection. TCRdb reprocessed the reads via MiXCR and lists one record per CDR3 protein. The table records fewer than 130,000 distinct CDR3 sequences, roughly 39% of them present only once. Their target antigens are unknown. Material: CD8+ T cells from cultured PBMCs, obtained from culture after CMV antigen stimulation. These receptors all come from a human donor in good health (CMV status not recorded). Some clones in this sample may be carry-over from other donors' samples. The CDR3 runs from the conserved cysteine through the conserved F or W. A D gene is named only where the DNA matches it firmly. Expanded clones get a size class; other rows say once, few or many, or leave the size out.

13 TRBJ2-7 TRBV6-5 NA NA CASSLAPSLEQYF TGTGCCAGCAGTCTCGCCCCGTCGTTGGAGCAGTACTTC
14 TRBJ2-1 TRBV19 NA NA CASRTHPKGNEQFF TGTGCCAGCCGAACTCACCCCAAGGGCAATGAGCAGTTCTTC
14 TRBJ2-5 TRBV14 NA few CASSQVRYQETQYF TGTGCCAGCAGCCAAGTAAGGTACCAAGAGACCCAGTACTTC
16 TRBJ1-6 TRBV27 TRBD1 few CASSPRPGQGYSPLHF TGTGCCAGCAGTCCCCGGCCGGGACAGGGTTATTCACCCCTCCACTTT
16 TRBJ1-1 TRBV20-1 NA few CSAEAEGQGSNTEAFF TGCAGTGCCGAGGCGGAGGGGCAGGGGTCGAACACTGAAGCTTTCTTT
14 TRBJ1-6 TRBV27 NA many CASTRSSYNSPLHF TGTGCCAGCACAAGGAGCTCCTATAATTCACCCCTCCACTTT
14 TRBJ1-4 TRBV12-3/TRBV12-4 NA NA CASTSGVTNEKLFF TGTGCCAGCACCTCAGGAGTTACTAATGAAAAACTGTTTTTT
14 TRBJ2-1 TRBV20-1 NA many CSARDRVSYNEQFF TGCAGTGCTAGAGACCGGGTTTCCTACAATGAGCAGTTCTTC
15 TRBJ2-2 TRBV11-2 TRBD2 NA CASISGTSRTGELFF TGTGCCAGCATCTCCGGGACTAGCCGCACCGGGGAGCTGTTTTTT
16 TRBJ2-5 TRBV7-9 NA few CASSDYGVSPGETQYF TGTGCCAGCAGCGACTATGGGGTCAGCCCCGGGGAGACCCAGTACTTC
15 TRBJ2-1 TRBV4-2 NA once CASSLGGPQYNEQFF TGTGCCAGCAGCCTCGGGGGCCCCCAGTACAATGAGCAGTTCTTC
13 TRBJ2-3 TRBV15 NA few CATSGQLQDTQYF TGTGCCACCAGCGGCCAATTACAAGATACGCAGTATTTT
15 TRBJ2-2 TRBV14 NA few CASSQVGGLTGELFF TGTGCCAGCAGCCAAGTAGGAGGGCTCACCGGGGAGCTGTTTTTT
15 TRBJ1-6 TRBV28 NA NA CASSLYTVINSPLHF TGTGCCAGCAGTTTATACACCGTCATAAATTCACCCCTCCACTTT
15 TRBJ1-2 TRBV2 TRBD1 NA CASRGDRGFIYGYTF TGTGCCAGCAGAGGGGACAGGGGGTTTATCTATGGCTACACCTTC
13 TRBJ2-1 TRBV27 NA NA CASSLSAGARQFF TGTGCCAGCAGTTTATCTGCGGGGGCGCGGCAGTTCTTC
12 TRBJ1-1 TRBV7-6 NA NA CASSSVTTEAFF TGTGCCAGCAGCTCCGTAACCACTGAAGCTTTCTTT